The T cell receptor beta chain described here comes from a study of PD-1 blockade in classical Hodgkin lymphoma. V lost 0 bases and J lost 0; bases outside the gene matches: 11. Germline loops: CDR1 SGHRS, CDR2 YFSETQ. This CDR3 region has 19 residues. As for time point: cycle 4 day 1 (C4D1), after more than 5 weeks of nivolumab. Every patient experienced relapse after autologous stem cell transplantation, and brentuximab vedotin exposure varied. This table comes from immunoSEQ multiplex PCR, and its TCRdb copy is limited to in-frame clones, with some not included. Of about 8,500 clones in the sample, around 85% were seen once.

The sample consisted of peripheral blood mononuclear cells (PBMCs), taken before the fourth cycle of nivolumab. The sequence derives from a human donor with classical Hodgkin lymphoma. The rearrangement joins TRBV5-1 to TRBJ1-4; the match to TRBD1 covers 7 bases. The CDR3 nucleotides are TGCGCCAGCAGCTTGGCCGTTGGACAGGCTCTTGCAACTAATGAAAAACTGTTTTTT. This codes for CASSLAVGQALATNEKLFF.